Listed below are T cell receptor beta chains from one sample, sequenced in a study of CD8+ T cells in alopecia areata. This table comes from immunoSEQ multiplex PCR, and its TCRdb copy is limited to in-frame clones, with some not included. The sample contains about 210,000 clones, 55% to 70% of which appear only once. The specimen was CD4+ T cells sorted from blood, collected at week 4, from a patient treated with tofacitinib. Receptor source: a human donor with alopecia areata. CDR3s include the opening cysteine and the closing phenylalanine or tryptophan. Each record gives: CDR3 length, D gene, J gene, V gene, clone size, CDR3 DNA, CDR3 protein. The D gene is left open where the match is weak. Size is omitted from some rows. Given values are once, few, many or a class for expanded clones.

15 NA TRBJ2-7 TRBV2 NA TGTGCCAGCAGTGAGTCGCGGGGCCCAACCTACGAGCAGTACTTC CASSESRGPTYEQYF
17 NA TRBJ1-3 TRBV7-9 few TGTGCCAGCAGCAGTAACCCCGGACAAGACTCTGGAAACACCATATATTTT CASSSNPGQDSGNTIYF
15 TRBD2 TRBJ2-3 TRBV29-1 NA TGCAGCTCTACGAGGCTAGCGGGGGCCGGAGATACGCAGTATTTT CSSTRLAGAGDTQYF
14 NA TRBJ1-4 TRBV14 NA TGTGCCAGCAGCCCCTTAGTGACTCCTGGAAAACTGTTTTTT CASSPLVTPGKLFF
13 NA TRBJ2-7 TRBV30 NA TGTGCCTGGAGTGGGGGGTATCGCTACGAGCAGTACTTC CAWSGGYRYEQYF
16 NA TRBJ1-4 TRBV7-6 NA TGTGCCAGCAGCTTAGCGGTGGGCGGAGGAGGTGAAAAACTGTTTTTT CASSLAVGGGGEKLFF
13 NA TRBJ2-5 TRBV5-1 few TGCGCCAGCAGCCCCACGGGGAAAGAGACCCAGTACTTC CASSPTGKETQYF
12 NA TRBJ2-7 TRBV6-6 NA TGTGCCAGCAGGGCAGGAGTGAACGAGCAGTACTTC CASRAGVNEQYF
17 TRBD2 TRBJ2-3 TRBV7-9 few TGTGCCAGCAGCTCCCTTGCCAGCGGGGGAATATCAGATACGCAGTATTTT CASSSLASGGISDTQYF
13 TRBD1 TRBJ1-6 TRBV7-8 NA TGTGCCAGCAGCCAACAGGGGTCTTCACCCCTCCACTTT CASSQQGSSPLHF
15 NA TRBJ1-2 TRBV2 NA TGTGCCAGCAGTATTCGACAGGTCCCGGGGAATGGCTACACCTTC CASSIRQVPGNGYTF
14 NA TRBJ2-7 TRBV4-2 NA TGTGCCAGCAGCCAAGGAGGGGCCGGCGGCGAGCAGTACTTC CASSQGGAGGEQYF
13 NA TRBJ1-1 TRBV7-2 NA TGTGCCAGCAGTTTGACACAGAACACTGAAGCTTTCTTT CASSLTQNTEAFF
16 TRBD1 TRBJ2-7 TRBV7-2 NA TGTGCCAGCAGCGTCACCGGGACAGGGTACTCCTACGAGCAGTACTTC CASSVTGTGYSYEQYF
15 TRBD1 TRBJ1-2 TRBV29-1 NA TGCAGCGTCCCCGTCACCGGGACAGGGAACTATGGCTACACCTTC CSVPVTGTGNYGYTF
12 NA TRBJ1-3 TRBV2 NA TGTGCCAGCAGTGAAGCAGGAAACACCATATATTTT CASSEAGNTIYF
15 NA TRBJ1-2 TRBV30 NA TGTGCCTGGGCCGGCAGCTCAGTATCTAACTATGGCTACACCTTC CAWAGSSVSNYGYTF
13 TRBD1 TRBJ2-7 TRBV10-3 NA TGTGCCATCAGGGGGACAGAAAACTACGAGCAGTACTTC CAIRGTENYEQYF
10 NA TRBJ2-3 TRBV30 NA TGTGCCTTAGGCCCGGGAACGCAGTATTTT CALGPGTQYF
14 NA TRBJ2-3 TRBV5-1 NA TGCGCCAGCAGCCCCACCGGGGTGATTGATACGCAGTATTTT CASSPTGVIDTQYF
14 TRBD1 TRBJ2-2 TRBV27 NA TGTGCCAGCAGTTATGGACAGGGAGCCGGGGAGCTGTTTTTT CASSYGQGAGELFF
14 NA TRBJ1-6 TRBV4-2 NA TGTGCCAGCAGCCAACTCAATGATAATTCACCCCTCCACTTT CASSQLNDNSPLHF
11 NA TRBJ1-1 TRBV30 NA TGTGCCACCTTGTACCGGGCAGAAGCTTTCTTT CATLYRAEAFF
11 NA TRBJ1-2 TRBV27 NA TGTGCCAGCAGTAGGGGCTATGGCTACACCTTC CASSRGYGYTF
14 NA TRBJ2-3 TRBV11-2 many TGTGCCAGCAGCCCTCGTCAGGCCAGAGATACGCAGTATTTT CASSPRQARDTQYF
11 NA TRBJ2-2 TRBV29-1 NA TGCAGCGTCCAGAACACCGGGGAGCTGTTTTTT CSVQNTGELFF
14 TRBD1 TRBJ1-6 TRBV4-2 NA TGTGCCAGCAGCACGATGACAGGGGGCTCACCCCTCCACTTT CASSTMTGGSPLHF
14 NA TRBJ2-3 TRBV7-3 NA TGTGCCAGCAGCTTGTCCGGTGCCTCTGATACGCAGTATTTT CASSLSGASDTQYF
16 NA TRBJ2-3 TRBV5-1 NA TGCGCCAGCACCCGGGGGCCCGGGGGGACCACAGATACGCAGTATTTT CASTRGPGGTTDTQYF
12 NA TRBJ2-7 TRBV5-1 once TGCGCCAGCAGCCTTGGTTTGGGCGAGCAGTACTTC CASSLGLGEQYF
16 TRBD1 TRBJ2-3 TRBV11-3 NA TGTGCCAGCACTCACAGGGGGGCCCTCGGCACAGATACGCAGTATTTT CASTHRGALGTDTQYF
15 TRBD2 TRBJ2-3 TRBV7-9 NA TGTGCCAGCAGCCAACAGGGACTAGCGGGCGATACGCAGTATTTT CASSQQGLAGDTQYF
13 NA TRBJ1-2 TRBV30 NA TGTGCCTGGAACACAGGGACGGACTATGGCTACACCTTC CAWNTGTDYGYTF
12 NA TRBJ2-5 TRBV29-1 few TGCAGCGTTGAATACAGCCAAGAGACCCAGTACTTC CSVEYSQETQYF
11 NA TRBJ1-1 TRBV29-1 NA TGCAGCGTTGATCGAAACACTGAAGCTTTCTTT CSVDRNTEAFF
15 NA TRBJ2-2 TRBV27 NA TGTGCCAGCCATCCCGTAGGGGCGAACACCGGGGAGCTGTTTTTT CASHPVGANTGELFF
13 NA TRBJ2-4 TRBV10-3 NA TGTGCCATCAGTGGGACTGGGGAAAACATTCAGTACTTC CAISGTGENIQYF
13 TRBD1 TRBJ2-5 TRBV29-1 NA TGCAGCGTTGTCAGTGGGGACAGGGAGACCCAGTACTTC CSVVSGDRETQYF
14 NA TRBJ1-2 TRBV6-6 NA TGTGCCAGCAGTTCGCGACAGGCGAACTATGGCTACACCTTC CASSSRQANYGYTF
18 TRBD2 TRBJ2-3 TRBV7-2 once TGTGCCAGCAGCCCCATTACCCTAGCGGGGGGGGTCGCAGATACGCAGTATTTT CASSPITLAGGVADTQYF
14 TRBD2 TRBJ2-7 TRBV7-9 NA TGTGCCAGCAGCATAGGGCTAGCGGGAGACGAGCAGTACTTC CASSIGLAGDEQYF
15 NA TRBJ1-1 TRBV5-1 NA TGCGCCAGCAGCTTCGCAGGAGGGGTGAACACTGAAGCTTTCTTT CASSFAGGVNTEAFF
14 NA TRBJ2-5 TRBV4-1 NA TGCGCCAGCAGCCAAGTATTCCCAATCGAGACCCAGTACTTC CASSQVFPIETQYF
12 NA TRBJ1-1 TRBV6-1 NA TGTGCCAGCAGTAAAGGGGGTACTGAAGCTTTCTTT CASSKGGTEAFF
11 NA TRBJ2-7 TRBV29-1 NA TGCAGCGTTGGACTCCACGGCGAGCAGTACTTC CSVGLHGEQYF
15 NA TRBJ2-7 TRBV7-9 NA TGTGCCAGCAGCTTAGCAGACCTGGATAGCTACGAGCAGTACTTC CASSLADLDSYEQYF
12 NA TRBJ1-1 TRBV18 NA TGTGCCAGCTCACCAGAGGCCACTGAAGCTTTCTTT CASSPEATEAFF
12 NA TRBJ2-3 TRBV7-2 once TGTGCCAGCAGCCCTAGCACAGATACGCAGTATTTT CASSPSTDTQYF
14 NA TRBJ1-4 TRBV7-2 many TGTGCCAGCAGCCCCCGGGAGGGACCAGAAAAACTGTTTTTT CASSPREGPEKLFF
16 NA TRBJ2-5 TRBV5-1 NA TGCGCCAGCAGCTTGGCCTCGGACACCCGCCAAGAGACCCAGTACTTC CASSLASDTRQETQYF
13 TRBD1 TRBJ2-3 TRBV2 NA TGTGCCAGGGGACAGAGAATCTTCGATACGCAGTATTTT CARGQRIFDTQYF
12 TRBD2 TRBJ2-5 TRBV4-1 NA TGCGCCAGCGGACTAGCAGAAGAGACCCAGTACTTC CASGLAEETQYF
15 NA TRBJ2-5 TRBV7-9 NA TGTGCCAGCAGCTTAGGTGGGGGCCACCAAGAGACCCAGTACTTC CASSLGGGHQETQYF
16 NA TRBJ2-2 TRBV5-6 NA TGTGCCAGCAGCCCCCTACAGGGAGGAAGCACCGGGGAGCTGTTTTTT CASSPLQGGSTGELFF
14 NA TRBJ2-3 TRBV9 NA TGTGCCAGCAGCGTAGGGGGTCTAGCAGATACGCAGTATTTT CASSVGGLADTQYF
12 NA TRBJ1-2 TRBV30 NA TGTGCCTGGAGGGGGTCCCACTATGGCTACACCTTC CAWRGSHYGYTF
14 NA TRBJ1-1 TRBV5-6 few TGTGCCAGCAGCACCAGGGGCGTCAACACTGAAGCTTTCTTT CASSTRGVNTEAFF
14 NA TRBJ2-3 TRBV30 NA TGTGCCTGGAGTCGATCGCTGAGCACAGATACGCAGTATTTT CAWSRSLSTDTQYF
12 TRBD2 TRBJ2-3 TRBV27 NA TGTGCCAGCAGTTTATTAGGCGGGGGGGTCTCCTTT CASSLLGGGVSF